These 30 T cell receptor beta chains were all obtained from the same sample, sequenced in a study of T cell changes during pregnancy in multiple sclerosis. TCRdb keeps only in-frame clones here, not all; method: immunoSEQ multiplex PCR. The data show approximately 65,000 clones, approximately 92% seen once. Sequenced here: CD8+ T cells from peripheral blood mononuclear cells, sampled in the third trimester of pregnancy. These receptors came from a female donor in good health, enrolled as a control in a pregnancy study.

The gene calls are TRBV11-3 and TRBJ2-7; 15 bases fit TRBD2. V was pared by 5 bases and J by 1 base, with 3 bases of the junction left unmatched. The CDR3 is 16 amino acids. Germline CDR1 reads SGHNT; CDR2 reads YENEEA. The CDR3: CASSPGLAGGSYEQYF. The CDR3 coding sequence is TGTGCCAGCAGCCCCGGACTAGCGGGGGGGTCCTACGAGCAGTACTTC.

The gene calls are TRBV7-2 and TRBJ1-6, with TRBD1 matching over 7 bases. The CDR3 length is 17 residues. Per germline, CDR1 SGHTA and CDR2 FQGNSA. V was pared by 1 base and J by 8 bases, with 11 bases of the junction left unmatched. CDR3: CASSLDLIPTGDSPLHF. The CDR3 DNA is TGTGCCAGCAGCTTAGATCTCATACCTACAGGGGATTCACCCCTCCACTTT.

The chain recombines TRBV7-2 with TRBJ2-3; 8 nucleotides match TRBD2. CDR1 SGHTA and CDR2 FQGNSA come from the germline V gene. CDR3 size: 16 residues. Trimming at V came to 1 base and at J to 0 bases, leaving 3 bases not matched to a gene. The CDR3 coding sequence is TGTGCCAGCAGCTTAGTTAGACTAGCGAGCACAGATACGCAGTATTTT. Translated: CASSLVRLASTDTQYF.

Only a few counts were recorded for this clone. V is TRBV29-1 and J is TRBJ1-1; D is unclear. This CDR3 comprises 11 residues. The V end lost 7 bases, the J end lost 0 bases, and 6 bases lay between the germline ends. Germline lookup yields CDR1 SQVTM and CDR2 ANQGSEA. The CDR3 here is CSASLNTEAFF. The CDR3 DNA sequence: TGCAGCGCATCCCTGAACACTGAAGCTTTCTTT.

The V call is TRBV7-9, the J call TRBJ1-1, with 8 nucleotides matching TRBD1. There are 16 residues in the CDR3. Germline CDR1 reads SEHNR; CDR2 reads FQNEAQ (reference sequence). V shed 5 bases and J 0 bases; nucleotides not matched to a gene: 8. The CDR3 reads CASSIVGTGLNTEAFF. The CDR3, as DNA: TGTGCCAGCAGCATAGTGGGGACAGGCCTGAACACTGAAGCTTTCTTT.

Sample share makes this clone medium-sized (0.01 to 0.1%). The V and J genes are TRBV7-6 and TRBJ2-1, with D maybe TRBD1 (6 bases). Looked up from germline, CDR1 is SGHVS and CDR2 is FNYEAQ. The CDR3 is made up of 14 amino acids. The germline V and J ends were trimmed by 4 bases and 5 bases, with 12 bases remaining between them. In nucleotides, the CDR3 is TGTGCCAGCAGCTCGACAGGAGTTAACAATGAGCAGTTCTTC. It is translated as CASSSTGVNNEQFF.

The rearrangement links TRBV9 to TRBJ2-6, with D perhaps matching TRBD1 (6 bases). The CDR3 consists of 16 residues. V was pared by 0 bases and J by 7 bases, with 14 bases between. Germline V gives CDR1 SGDLS, CDR2 YYNGEE. The CDR3 DNA follows: TGTGCCAGCAGCGTAGGGGTAGGGGGAAGAGCCAACGTCCTGACTTTC. Residues: CASSVGVGGRANVLTF.

The J gene is TRBJ2-5, the V gene TRBV19; 10 nucleotides line up with TRBD2. The CDR3 is made up of 15 amino acids. Germline trimming cut 6 bases from V and 2 bases from J; bases unmatched to any gene: 6. Looked up from germline, CDR1 is LNHDA and CDR2 is SQIVND (reference sequence). The CDR3 spells CASSPTSGSQETQYF. CDR3 in DNA: TGTGCCAGTAGCCCGACTAGCGGGTCTCAAGAGACCCAGTACTTC.

The chain couples TRBV9 to TRBJ1-5; 7 bases map to TRBD1. V lost 3 bases to trimming and J lost 4 bases; unmatched junction nucleotides: 7. CDR3 size: 15 residues. The germline V gene has CDR1 SGDLS and CDR2 YYNGEE. As DNA, the CDR3 is TGTGCCAGCAGCGCCGATGCAGGGGGGAATCAGCCCCAGCATTTT. This codes for CASSADAGGNQPQHF.

V and J are TRBV19 and TRBJ2-7; 8 bases align to TRBD2. Germline values: CDR1 LNHDA, CDR2 SQIVND (reference sequence). V lost 10 bases to trimming and J lost 0 bases; unmatched junction nucleotides: 8. CDR3 length: 14 amino acids. Here the CDR3 DNA reads TGTGCCACCTCAGCGGGGGCGAGCTCCTACGAGCAGTACTTC. Translation: CATSAGASSYEQYF. Full variable domain (remainder filled in from reference TRBV19 and TRBJ2-7): DGGITQSPKYLFRKEGQNVTLSCEQNLNHDAMYWYRQDPGQGLRLIYYSQIVNDFQKGDIAEGYSVSREKKESFPLTVTSAQKNPTAFYLCATSAGASSYEQYFGPGTRLTVT.

The chain joins TRBV5-8 to TRBJ1-1, with 7 bases matching TRBD1. There are 15 residues in the CDR3. Germline lookup yields CDR1 SGHTS and CDR2 YDEGEE. Trimming at V came to 2 bases and at J to 6 bases, leaving 10 bases not matched to a gene. CDR3 loop: CASSLRQGRSAEAFF. CDR3 sequence (DNA): TGTGCCAGCAGCTTACGACAGGGTAGGAGCGCTGAAGCTTTCTTT. Supplemented by reference TRBV5-8 and TRBJ1-1, the full variable domain reads EAGVTQSPTHLIKTRGQQATLRCSPISGHTSVYWYQQALGLGLQFLLWYDEGEERNRGNFPPRFSGRQFPNYSSELNVNALELEDSALYLCASSLRQGRSAEAFFGQGTRLTVV.

This clone was seen just once. The rearrangement joins TRBV14 to TRBJ1-2, with 7 bases identical to TRBD1. The CDR3 is 17 amino acids. Trimming removed 2 bases from V and 3 bases from J; junction bases left unmatched: 12. The V gene's germline CDR1 is SGHDN and CDR2 FVKESK. For the CDR3, the DNA is TGTGCCAGCAGCCAATATATCCGGGACAGCCTAGACTATGGCTACACCTTC. It translates to CASSQYIRDSLDYGYTF.

J is TRBJ1-2 and V is TRBV25-1; 8 bases map to TRBD1. Germline V gene data show CDR1 as MGHDK and CDR2 as SYGVNS. With 4 bases clipped from V and 3 bases from J, the junction kept 7 bases outside the gene matches. The CDR3 length is 15 residues. CDR3: CASSGQQGEYYGYTF. The CDR3, as DNA: TGTGCCAGCAGTGGACAACAGGGGGAGTACTATGGCTACACCTTC.

The CDR3 loop reads CASASGVDYEQYF. The CDR3 region has the DNA TGTGCCAGCGCGTCAGGGGTGGACTACGAGCAGTACTTC. This chain joins TRBV18 and TRBJ2-7, with a possible D match to TRBD1 (6 bases). The CDR3 is 13 residues long. Trimming cost V 8 bases and J 3 bases, with 14 bases left between them. Germline lookup yields CDR1 KGHSH and CDR2 LQKENI.

The chain is built from TRBV6-5 and TRBJ2-1, with D maybe TRBD2 (5 bases). Germline V lookup: CDR1 MNHEY, CDR2 SVGAGI. The CDR3 loop spans 15 amino acids. V lost 1 base to trimming and J lost 0 bases, with 7 bases between them. CDR3 in amino acids: CASSYLGSSYNEQFF. The CDR3 bases are TGTGCCAGCAGTTACTTGGGGAGCTCCTACAATGAGCAGTTCTTC.

V is TRBV4-2 and J is TRBJ1-1; 7 nucleotides match TRBD1. V was pared by 0 bases and J by 1 base, with 2 bases of the junction left unmatched. The germline V gene encodes CDR1 LGHNA and CDR2 YNFKEQ. The CDR3 is made up of 15 amino acids. The CDR3 loop reads CASSQDGTENTEAFF. CDR3 nucleotide sequence: TGTGCCAGCAGCCAAGATGGGACAGAGAACACTGAAGCTTTCTTT.

The V and J genes are TRBV7-9 and TRBJ2-1; the match to TRBD2 covers 9 bases. The CDR3 is made up of 15 amino acids. From germline, CDR1 is SEHNR and CDR2 FQNEAQ (reference sequence). V dropped 6 bases and J dropped 0; count of bases not matched to a gene: 3. The CDR3 is CASRGAGGSYNEQFF. CDR3 DNA: TGTGCCAGCAGGGGAGCGGGGGGCTCCTACAATGAGCAGTTCTTC.

The rearrangement links TRBV4-3 to TRBJ2-5; D remains ambiguous. Germline assignment: CDR1 LGHNA and CDR2 YSLEER. Trimming pared 0 bases from V and 3 bases from J, leaving 11 bases between. CDR3 length: 15 residues. CDR3 sequence reads: CASSQEAEPKETQYF. CDR3 nucleotides: TGCGCCAGCAGCCAAGAGGCCGAACCCAAAGAGACCCAGTACTTC.

This chain uses TRBV27 with TRBJ2-2; 12 nucleotides match TRBD1. The CDR3 has 17 amino acids. Germline CDR1 MNHEY, CDR2 SMNVEV (reference sequence). Losses at the gene ends were 4 bases for V and 7 bases for J; bases not matched to a gene: 10. CDR3 sequence (DNA): TGTGCCAGCAGTTCAACAGGGGGACAGGGGGCTTACGGGGAGCTGTTTTTT. Its protein is CASSSTGGQGAYGELFF.

The V gene is TRBV5-6, the J gene TRBJ2-1; D possibly corresponds to TRBD2 (5 bases). Deletions cut 6 bases from V and 5 bases from J, with 18 bases between. Germline V gene lookup returns CDR1 SGHDT and CDR2 YYEEEE. The CDR3 covers 15 residues. The CDR3 nucleotides are TGTGCCAGCAAGTCGACTAATAGCCTACACAATGAGCAGTTCTTC. Encoded protein: CASKSTNSLHNEQFF. The whole variable domain, filled in from reference TRBV5-6 and TRBJ2-1, reads DAGVTQSPTHLIKTRGQQVTLRCSPKSGHDTVSWYQQALGQGPQFIFQYYEEEERQRGNFPDRFSGHQFPNYSSELNVNALLLGDSALYLCASKSTNSLHNEQFFGPGTRLTVL.

The chain joins TRBV7-9 to TRBJ1-5; tentative D call: TRBD1 (6 bases). Germline loops: CDR1 SEHNR, CDR2 FQNEAQ (reference sequence). This CDR3 spans 15 amino acids. The V and J ends lost 0 bases and 6 bases respectively, with 12 bases between them. The CDR3: CASSLAYRDTQPQHF. The CDR3 bases are TGTGCCAGCAGCTTAGCCTACCGGGACACTCAGCCCCAGCATTTT.

This clone was seen just once. This chain uses TRBV6-1 with TRBJ2-5; 9 bases map to TRBD2. This CDR3 comprises 18 residues. The germline V gene encodes CDR1 MNHNS and CDR2 SASEGT. The trim removed 1 base at V and 5 bases at J, leaving 14 bases unmatched. The CDR3 loop reads CASSEEMRWRGGGETQYF. The CDR3 DNA follows: TGTGCCAGCAGTGAAGAGATGCGGTGGCGGGGGGGCGGGGAGACCCAGTACTTC.

The CDR3 nucleotides read TGCGCCAGCAGCTTGGACCCCACCCTAAGAGTCGAGTATGGCTACACCTTC. It encodes CASSLDPTLRVEYGYTF. The gene calls are TRBV5-1 and TRBJ1-2; no firm D call. The germline CDR1 and CDR2 sequences are SGHRS and YFSETQ. The CDR3 sequence is 17 residues long. Deletions cut 0 bases from V and 5 bases from J, with 20 bases between.

This chain uses TRBV9 with TRBJ2-7, with D perhaps TRBD2 (6 bases). Germline V gives CDR1 SGDLS, CDR2 YYNGEE. The CDR3 covers 15 residues. Trimming removed 0 bases at V and 2 bases at J, with 12 bases between. CDR3 region: CASSVGAGTAYEQYF. The CDR3 DNA reads TGTGCCAGCAGCGTAGGCGCGGGAACGGCCTACGAGCAGTACTTC. Looking up the rest from reference TRBV9 and TRBJ2-7 gives the full variable domain: DSGVTQTPKHLITATGQRVTLRCSPRSGDLSVYWYQQSLDQGLQFLIQYYNGEERAKGNILERFSAQQFPDLHSELNLSSLELGDSALYFCASSVGAGTAYEQYFGPGTRLTVT.

This chain connects TRBV6-5 to TRBJ2-3, with 8 bases identical to TRBD2. From germline, CDR1 is MNHEY and CDR2 SVGAGI. J gave up 6 bases and V 3 bases, and 8 bases lay outside the gene matches. CDR3 size: 15 residues. The CDR3 here is CASSYPGGGRDTQYF. The CDR3, as DNA: TGTGCCAGCAGTTATCCTGGCGGGGGGCGGGATACGCAGTATTTT.

Details on this clone: One junction end does not reproduce the germline sequence, and a read error may be involved. The chain recombines TRBV4-1 with TRBJ2-7; 8 bases agree with TRBD1. The CDR3 length is 15 residues. Germline assignment: CDR1 MGHRA and CDR2 YSYEKL. CDR3: CASSQVGTGTYEQYF. CDR3 sequence (DNA): TGCGCCAGCAGTCAAGTTGGGACAGGTACTTACGAGCAGTACTTC.

This chain joins TRBV27 and TRBJ1-2; tentatively, D is TRBD1 (5 bases). The V end lost 8 bases, the J end lost 2 bases, and 15 bases lay between the germline ends. CDR1 is MNHEY, CDR2 SMNVEV, per germline (reference sequence). This CDR3 has 14 amino acids. The CDR3 DNA reads TGTGCCAGCGGGGTATACCAGGGAAACTATGGCTACACCTTC. This encodes CASGVYQGNYGYTF.

This sequence joins TRBV7-9 and TRBJ1-1; D remains unclear. Germline values: CDR1 SEHNR, CDR2 FQNEAQ (reference sequence). The CDR3 loop spans 13 amino acids. V was trimmed by 6 bases and J by 5 bases, leaving 13 bases between them. CDR3 coding DNA: TGTGCCAGCAGTTTCGGAGAGGGAACTGAAGCTTTCTTT. It encodes CASSFGEGTEAFF. Filled out from reference TRBV7-9 and TRBJ1-1, the complete variable domain reads DTGVSQNPRHKITKRGQNVTFRCDPISEHNRLYWYRQTLGQGPEFLTYFQNEAQLEKSRLLSDRFSAERPKGSFSTLEIQRTEQGDSAMYLCASSFGEGTEAFFGQGTRLTVV.

The chain carries TRBV19 and TRBJ1-2; TRBD1 is a possible D gene (6 bases). The CDR3 spans 15 residues. Deletions cut 0 bases from V and 6 bases from J, with 14 bases between. CDR1 and CDR2 (germline): LNHDA, SQIVND (reference sequence). The CDR3 DNA reads as TGTGCCAGTAGTATAGATACAGGGTTTGTGGATGGCTACACCTTC. Translation gives CASSIDTGFVDGYTF.

V usage is TRBV5-8 and J usage is TRBJ2-7; TRBD1 might be the D (6 bases). The germline gives CDR1 SGHTS, CDR2 YDEGEE. Trimming took 0 bases from V and 3 from J, leaving 16 bases between them. The CDR3 contains 16 residues. As DNA, the CDR3 is TGTGCCAGCAGCTTGGCGAAAACAACAGGGAACTACGAGCAGTACTTC. Translation gives CASSLAKTTGNYEQYF.